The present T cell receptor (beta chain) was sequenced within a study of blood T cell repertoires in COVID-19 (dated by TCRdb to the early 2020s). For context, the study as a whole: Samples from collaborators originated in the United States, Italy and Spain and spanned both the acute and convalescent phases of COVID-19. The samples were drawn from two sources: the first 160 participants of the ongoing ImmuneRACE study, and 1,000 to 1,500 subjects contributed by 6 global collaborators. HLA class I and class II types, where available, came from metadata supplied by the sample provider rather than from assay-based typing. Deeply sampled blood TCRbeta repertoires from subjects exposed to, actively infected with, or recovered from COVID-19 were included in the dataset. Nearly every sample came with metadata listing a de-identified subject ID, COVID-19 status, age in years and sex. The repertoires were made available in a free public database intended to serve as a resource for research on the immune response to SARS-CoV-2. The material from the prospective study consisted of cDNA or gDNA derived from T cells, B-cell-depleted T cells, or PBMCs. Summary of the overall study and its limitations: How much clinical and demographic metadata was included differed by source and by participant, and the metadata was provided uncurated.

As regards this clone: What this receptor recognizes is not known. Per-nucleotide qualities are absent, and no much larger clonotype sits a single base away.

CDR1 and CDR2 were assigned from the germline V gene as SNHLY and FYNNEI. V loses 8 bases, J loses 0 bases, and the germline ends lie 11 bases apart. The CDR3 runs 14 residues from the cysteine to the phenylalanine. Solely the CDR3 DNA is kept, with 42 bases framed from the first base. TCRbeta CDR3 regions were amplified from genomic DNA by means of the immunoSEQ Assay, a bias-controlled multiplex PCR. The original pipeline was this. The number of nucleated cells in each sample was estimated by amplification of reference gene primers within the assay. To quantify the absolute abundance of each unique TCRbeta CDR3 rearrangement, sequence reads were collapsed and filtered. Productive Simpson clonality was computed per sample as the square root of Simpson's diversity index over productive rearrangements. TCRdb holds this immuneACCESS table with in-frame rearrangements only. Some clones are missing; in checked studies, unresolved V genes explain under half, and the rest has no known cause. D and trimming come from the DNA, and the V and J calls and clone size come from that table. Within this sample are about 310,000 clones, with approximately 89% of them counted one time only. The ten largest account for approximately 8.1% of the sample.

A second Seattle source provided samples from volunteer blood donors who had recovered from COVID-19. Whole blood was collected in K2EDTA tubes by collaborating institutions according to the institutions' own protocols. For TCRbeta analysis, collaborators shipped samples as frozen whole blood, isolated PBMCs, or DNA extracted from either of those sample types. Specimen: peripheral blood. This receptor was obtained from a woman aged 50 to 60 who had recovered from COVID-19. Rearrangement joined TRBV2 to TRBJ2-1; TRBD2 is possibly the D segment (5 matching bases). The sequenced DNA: TGTGCCAGCTCCGGGATGTTCTCCTACAATGAGCAGTTCTTC. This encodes CASSGMFSYNEQFF.